The 27 T cell receptor beta chains presented below share a single source sample, sequenced in a study of T cells in Graves' hyperthyroidism and ophthalmopathy. TCR beta CDR3 regions were amplified from RNA transcripts. First-round RT-PCR with HTBI primers amplified the TCR CDR3 region. TCRdb analysed the multiplex PCR reads with MiXCR anew, one entry per CDR3 protein. Among about 55,000 distinct CDR3 sequences listed, about 57% were seen once. The sequenced sample consisted of blood. The origin of the receptors is a woman in her sixties with Graves' ophthalmopathy.

This clonotype was seen ten or more times. The gene calls are TRBV6-1 and TRBJ2-7, with D possibly matching TRBD1 (5 bases). Trimming pared 6 bases from V and 4 bases from J, leaving 13 bases between. Per germline, CDR1 MNHNS and CDR2 SASEGT. This CDR3 is 13 amino acids long. The CDR3 sequence: CASSRTDSYEQYF. CDR3 coding DNA: TGTGCCAGCAGCAGAACCGACAGTTACGAGCAGTACTTC.

This clonotype was counted at least ten times. The chain carries TRBV11-3 and TRBJ2-1; TRBD2 might be the D (6 bases). Between the trimmed V and J ends, which lost 2 bases and 7 bases, there was a span of 15 bases. There are 15 residues in the CDR3. CDR1 is SGHNT, CDR2 YENEEA, per germline. CDR3 sequence reads: CASSLRAGSKNEQFF. CDR3 coding DNA: TGTGCCAGCAGCTTAAGGGCGGGAAGCAAAAATGAGCAGTTCTTC. Filled out from reference TRBV11-3 and TRBJ2-1, the complete variable domain reads EAGVVQSPRYKIIEKKQPVAFWCNPISGHNTLYWYLQNLGQGPELLIRYENEEAVDDSQLPKDRFSAERLKGVDSTLKIQPAELGDSAVYLCASSLRAGSKNEQFFGPGTRLTVL.

This clonotype was counted at least ten times. The genes are TRBV6-2 or TRBV6-3 and TRBJ1-5; tentatively, D is TRBD1 (5 bases). Germline V gene lookup returns CDR1 MNHEY and CDR2 SVGEGT. This CDR3 has 15 amino acids. V dropped 4 bases and J dropped 11 bases, with 21 bases sitting between them. The CDR3 DNA is TGTGCCAGCAGTTTCGACAGTATTCCCTATCGGTCCCAGCATTTT. Amino acids: CASSFDSIPYRSQHF.

The rearrangement links TRBV19 to TRBJ1-5; D perhaps matches TRBD1 (6 bases). Trimming shortened V by 6 bases and J by 0 bases, and 12 bases separated the two germline ends. Germline V gene sequence: CDR1 LNHDA, CDR2 SQIVND (reference sequence). The CDR3 has 15 residues. The CDR3 reads CASSLGTSSNQPQHF. Written as DNA, the CDR3 is TGTGCCAGTAGCTTAGGGACATCTAGCAATCAGCCCCAGCATTTT.

The genes are TRBV24-1 and TRBJ2-1; D might be TRBD1 (7 bases). Trimming took off 6 bases at V and 6 bases at J, with 8 bases between the two ends. This CDR3 comprises 12 residues. Germline-derived CDR1 and CDR2 are KGHDR and SFDVKD. The CDR3 protein is CATSQGGNEQFF. In DNA form, the CDR3 reads TGTGCCACCAGTCAGGGGGGCAATGAGCAGTTCTTC.

In this sample, this clonotype turned up many times. This rearrangement joins TRBV6-1 to TRBJ1-2; TRBD1 is a possible D gene (5 bases). V lost 3 bases, J lost 7 bases, and 15 bases lay in between. CDR1 MNHNS and CDR2 SASEGT come from the germline V gene. The CDR3 length is 14 residues. The DNA of the CDR3 is TGTGCCAGCAGTGAGTCCGGCAGGGTCGGTGGCTACACCTTC. It yields the protein CASSESGRVGGYTF.

CDR3 in DNA: TGTGCCACCAGCAGAGGAAGCGGGGGGAGGTGGGAGACCCAGTACTTC. Protein sequence: CATSRGSGGRWETQYF. This chain links TRBV15 with TRBJ2-5; 9 bases match TRBD2. The germline V gene has CDR1 LNHNV and CDR2 YYDKDF (reference sequence). This CDR3 comprises 16 residues. V trimming: 1 base; J trimming: 5 bases; junction bases outside the gene matches: 8.

This clonotype has ten or more counts. The gene calls are TRBV28 and TRBJ1-3; D call uncertain. V lost 8 bases and J lost 0, with 11 bases in between. The CDR3 covers 14 residues. Germline CDR1 and CDR2: MDHEN and SYDVKM. For the CDR3, the DNA is TGTGCCAGCCGGATAGAGCCCTCTGGAAACACCATATATTTT. This encodes CASRIEPSGNTIYF.

The chain links TRBV2 to TRBJ1-2; the D gene is possibly TRBD1 (5 bases). Germline-derived CDR1 and CDR2 are SNHLY and FYNNEI. CDR3 length: 13 amino acids. The ends were cut back, 1 base at V and 4 bases at J, with 7 bases in the middle. In DNA form, the CDR3 reads TGTGCCAGCAGTGAAGTCGGGGCCTATGGCTACACCTTC. This sequence encodes CASSEVGAYGYTF. The entire variable domain, with the rest obtained from reference TRBV2 and TRBJ1-2, is as follows: EPEVTQTPSHQVTQMGQEVILRCVPISNHLYFYWYRQILGQKVEFLVSFYNNEISEKSEIFDDQFSVERPDGSNFTLKIRSTKLEDSAMYFCASSEVGAYGYTFGSGTRLTVV.

This clonotype was seen more than once but under ten times. The chain recombines TRBV18 with TRBJ1-3; no reliable D call. Germline V CDR1 and CDR2: KGHSH, LQKENI. CDR3 length equals 16 residues. V lost 0 bases and J 0 bases, leaving 9 bases between the germline ends. The CDR3 region is CASSPPRQSSGNTIYF. The DNA of the CDR3 is TGTGCCAGCTCACCACCGCGACAAAGCTCTGGAAACACCATATATTTT.

Ten or more counts support this clonotype. The V call is TRBV9, the J call TRBJ2-3; perhaps TRBD2 as D (6 bases). The germline V gene encodes CDR1 SGDLS and CDR2 YYNGEE. V lost 4 bases, J lost 1 base, and 16 bases lay in between. CDR3 length: 16 amino acids. The CDR3 loop reads CASSPHRREGTDTQYF. Written as DNA, the CDR3 is TGTGCCAGCAGCCCCCACCGGAGGGAAGGCACAGATACGCAGTATTTT.

This clonotype was seen a single time. This sequence joins TRBV20-1 and TRBJ1-4; 8 bases are a match to TRBD1. J gave up 5 bases and V 3 bases, and 11 bases lay outside the gene matches. The CDR3 has 16 residues. Germline CDR1 reads DFQATT; CDR2 reads SNEGSKA (reference sequence). CDR3 nucleotide sequence: TGCAGTGCTAGCCTCAGGACAGGGTTGGGGAATGAAAAACTGTTTTTT. It encodes CSASLRTGLGNEKLFF.

Note on this clonotype: As the CDR3 is not closed by the conserved phenylalanine or tryptophan, this likely results from a read error. This rearrangement joins TRBV5-4 to TRBJ1-2; no clear D. Germline V gene sequence: CDR1 SGHNT, CDR2 YYREEE (reference sequence). The CDR3 sequence is 14 residues long. CDR3 region: CAGSLAGANYGYTL. For the CDR3, the DNA is TGTGCCGGCAGCTTGGCAGGAGCTAACTATGGCTACACCCTC.

The CDR3 nucleotides read TGTGCCAGCAGCTCAGGCAGGACCATCTACGAGCAGTACTTC. Amino acids: CASSSGRTIYEQYF. The chain employs TRBV7-2 and TRBJ2-7; D is unclear. Trimming removed 4 bases at V and 3 bases at J, with 13 bases between. Germline CDR1 SGHTA, CDR2 FQGNSA. CDR3 length equals 14 residues. Using reference TRBV7-2 and TRBJ2-7 for the parts outside the CDR3, the full variable domain is GAGVSQSPSNKVTEKGKDVELRCDPISGHTALYWYRQSLGQGLEFLIYFQGNSAPDKSGLPSDRFSAERTGGSVSTLTIQRTQQEDSAVYLCASSSGRTIYEQYFGPGTRLTVT.

This clonotype occurred many times. The chain links TRBV12-3 or TRBV12-4 to TRBJ2-5; 7 bases match TRBD2. This CDR3 comprises 17 residues. V dropped 6 bases and J dropped 3; count of bases not matched to a gene: 16. CDR3 residues: CASSLSMGGVGEETQYF. The CDR3 DNA reads as TGTGCCAGCAGCCTTAGCATGGGGGGGGTCGGGGAAGAGACCCAGTACTTC.

For this clonotype: Because it lacks the conserved phenylalanine or tryptophan at the end, this CDR3 is likely a read error. The DNA is left out, because the CDR3 cannot be placed on it with certainty; the CDR3 is given as TCRdb lists it. The V and J genes are TRBV5-1 and TRBJ2-5; the DNA was not used to check the table's D call, TRBD1. The CDR3 spans 15 residues, counting both ends. From germline, CDR1 is SGHRS and CDR2 YFSETQ. This chain's CDR3 is CASSASRDRGERPST.

This clonotype was observed many times. The chain carries TRBV15 and TRBJ2-3; 9 bases fit TRBD2. V trimming: 1 base; J trimming: 4 bases; junction bases outside the gene matches: 3. This CDR3 comprises 15 residues. Germline V CDR1 and CDR2: LNHNV, YYDKDF (reference sequence). For the CDR3, the DNA is TGTGCCACCAGCAGAGTGGCGGGAGGGTCAGATACGCAGTATTTT. This codes for CATSRVAGGSDTQYF.

Comments on this clonotype: Sequence at one end of the junction differs from germline and may be a read error. The V and J genes are TRBV20-1 and TRBJ2-5; perhaps TRBD2 as D (7 bases). CDR3 length equals 13 residues. The germline V gene encodes CDR1 DFQATT and CDR2 SNEGSKA (reference sequence). CDR3 protein: CSARGSGTETQYF. As DNA, the CDR3 is TGCAGCGCTAGGGGGAGCGGGACGGAGACCCAGTACTTC.

The J gene is TRBJ2-3, the V gene TRBV20-1, with D maybe TRBD2 (5 bases). Trimming shortened V by 8 bases and J by 3 bases, and 27 bases separated the two germline ends. In germline, CDR1 is DFQATT, CDR2 SNEGSKA (reference sequence). The CDR3 spans 17 residues. In nucleotides, the CDR3 is TGCAGTACTACGCGCCACGGGAAGTTGGCTTGGACAGATACGCAGTATTTT. Protein sequence: CSTTRHGKLAWTDTQYF.

The gene calls are TRBV24-1 and TRBJ1-2, with 8 positions matching TRBD1. V gave up 4 bases and J gave up 4 bases; unmatched junction bases: 19. CDR1 and CDR2 from the germline V gene are KGHDR and SFDVKD. The CDR3 has 19 amino acids. CDR3 in amino acids: CATSDPGQGHIPWVYGYTF. CDR3 sequence (DNA): TGTGCCACCAGTGACCCCGGACAGGGACATATCCCATGGGTCTATGGCTACACCTTC.

This clonotype has ten or more counts. This chain connects TRBV12-3 or TRBV12-4 to TRBJ1-2; the D gene is possibly TRBD1 (5 bases). This CDR3 is 13 amino acids long. V lost 3 bases and J lost 8, with 13 bases in between. The CDR3 region is CASSFGQGRGYTF. As DNA, the CDR3 is TGTGCCAGCAGTTTTGGTCAGGGCCGCGGCTACACCTTC.

This clonotype occurred a few times. This chain connects TRBV20-1 to TRBJ1-5; D perhaps matches TRBD1 (6 bases). Germline loops: CDR1 DFQATT, CDR2 SNEGSKA (reference sequence). This CDR3 is 15 amino acids long. The germline V and J ends were trimmed by 4 bases and 0 bases, with 13 bases remaining between them. DNA of the CDR3: TGCAGTGCTAAATGGACAGATTATAGCAATCAGCCCCAGCATTTT. Translated, it gives CSAKWTDYSNQPQHF.

The chain links TRBV6-5 to TRBJ2-7; TRBD2 matches at 13 bases. Germline CDR1 and CDR2: MNHEY and SVGAGI. The J segment lost 4 bases and the V segment lost 5 bases, leaving 2 bases of the junction unmatched. The CDR3 has 14 residues. The CDR3 protein is CASSRGLAGYEQYF. The CDR3 DNA follows: TGTGCCAGCAGTCGGGGACTAGCGGGATACGAGCAGTACTTC.

In this sample, this clonotype turned up many times. V is TRBV29-1 and J is TRBJ2-4; TRBD1 agrees at 7 bases. In germline, CDR1 is SQVTM, CDR2 ANQGSEA. The CDR3 runs 13 residues. V lost 3 bases, J lost 9 bases, and 8 bases stayed unmatched. The CDR3: CSVETGPNGIQYF. CDR3 coding DNA: TGCAGCGTTGAGACAGGGCCAAATGGCATTCAGTACTTC.

The chain is built from TRBV24-1 and TRBJ1-1; perhaps TRBD1 as D (6 bases). With 5 bases removed from V and 8 bases from J, the gap between germline ends came to 29 bases. The CDR3 has 18 residues. Looked up from germline, CDR1 is KGHDR and CDR2 is SFDVKD. CDR3 DNA sequence: TGTGCCACCAGTGTCGGTCGGGGTGGGGGCTTACTGGGCCCAGAAGCTTTCTTT. Protein product: CATSVGRGGGLLGPEAFF.

This clonotype showed up many times. The chain has TRBV6-1 and TRBJ2-6; D perhaps matches TRBD2 (5 bases). Looked up from germline, CDR1 is MNHNS and CDR2 is SASEGT. Trimming removed 2 bases at V and 0 bases at J, with 17 bases between. The CDR3 is 19 residues long. DNA for the CDR3: TGTGCCAGCAGTGAACTACCAGGACTGTCGCCCTCTGGGGCCAACGTCCTGACTTTC. It codes for CASSELPGLSPSGANVLTF.

This clonotype was recorded many times. This chain joins TRBV13 and TRBJ2-3; no firm D call. CDR3 length equals 13 residues. The V gene's germline CDR1 is PRHDT and CDR2 FYEKMQ (reference sequence). The V end was cut by 1 base, the J end by 3 bases, with 5 bases between. The CDR3 loop is CASSLVPTDTQYF. In DNA, the CDR3 is TGTGCCAGCAGCTTAGTCCCGACAGATACGCAGTATTTT.